This T cell receptor (beta chain) comes out of a study of blood T cell repertoires in COVID-19. Study overall: The United States, Italy and Spain were the sources of the acute and convalescent COVID-19 samples. From T cells, B-cell-depleted T cells, or PBMCs came the material, which was cDNA or gDNA.

This CDR3 has 17 residues. CDR1 and CDR2 from the germline V gene are SNHLY and FYNNEI. The germline V and J ends were trimmed by 3 bases and 1 base, with 18 bases remaining between them. Methods used by the authors: By means of reference gene primer amplification, nucleated cell counts were estimated. This table comes from immunoSEQ multiplex PCR, and its TCRdb copy is limited to in-frame clones, with some not included. D and trimming come from the DNA, and the V and J calls and clone size come from that table. Of around 170,000 clones listed, about 85% are singletons. The chain joins TRBV2 to TRBJ1-1; possible D gene TRBD1, 5 bases. Input material: peripheral blood. The clonotype originates from a man aged 60-69 years with acute or convalescent COVID-19. CDR3 bases: TGTGCCAGCAGTGACAACGGTGGGGCAGGCTGGAACACTGAAGCTTTCTTT. It codes for CASSDNGGAGWNTEAFF. Full variable domain (rest looked up from reference TRBV2 and TRBJ1-1): EPEVTQTPSHQVTQMGQEVILRCVPISNHLYFYWYRQILGQKVEFLVSFYNNEISEKSEIFDDQFSVERPDGSNFTLKIRSTKLEDSAMYFCASSDNGGAGWNTEAFFGQGTRLTVV.